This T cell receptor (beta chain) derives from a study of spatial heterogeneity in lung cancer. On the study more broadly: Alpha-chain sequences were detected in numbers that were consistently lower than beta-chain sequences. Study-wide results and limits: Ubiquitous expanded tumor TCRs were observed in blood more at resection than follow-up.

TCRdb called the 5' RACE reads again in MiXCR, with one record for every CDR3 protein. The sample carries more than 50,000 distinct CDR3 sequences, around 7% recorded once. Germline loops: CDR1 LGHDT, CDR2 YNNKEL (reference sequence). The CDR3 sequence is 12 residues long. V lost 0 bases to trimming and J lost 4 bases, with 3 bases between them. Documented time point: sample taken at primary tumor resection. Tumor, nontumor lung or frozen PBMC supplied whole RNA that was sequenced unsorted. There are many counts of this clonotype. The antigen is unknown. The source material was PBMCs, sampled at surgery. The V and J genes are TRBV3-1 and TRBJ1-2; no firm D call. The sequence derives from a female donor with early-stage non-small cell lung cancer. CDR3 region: CASSQDVYGYTF. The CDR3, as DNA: TGTGCCAGCAGCCAAGACGTCTATGGCTACACCTTC.